The clone carrying this T cell receptor beta chain was observed once. The data were taken from a study of blood T cell repertoires in COVID-19. About the research overall: PBMCs, B-cell-depleted T cells, or T cells were the source of the cDNA or gDNA that made up the material.

Data came from immunoSEQ multiplex PCR; TCRdb stores just in-frame clones and leaves some out. The sample shows some 670,000 clones, just under 90% of them seen only once. CDR1 is MGHDK, CDR2 SYGVNS, per germline. V was clipped by 3 bases and J by 0 bases; unmatched bases: 4. This CDR3 contains 15 residues. The chain is built from TRBV25-1 and TRBJ1-1; 7 nucleotides line up with TRBD1. The sample taken for sequencing was peripheral blood. The sequence was obtained from a young woman with acute or convalescent COVID-19. Here the CDR3 DNA reads TGTGCCAGCAGTGACCGGACAGGCATGAACACTGAAGCTTTCTTT. Amino acid sequence: CASSDRTGMNTEAFF.